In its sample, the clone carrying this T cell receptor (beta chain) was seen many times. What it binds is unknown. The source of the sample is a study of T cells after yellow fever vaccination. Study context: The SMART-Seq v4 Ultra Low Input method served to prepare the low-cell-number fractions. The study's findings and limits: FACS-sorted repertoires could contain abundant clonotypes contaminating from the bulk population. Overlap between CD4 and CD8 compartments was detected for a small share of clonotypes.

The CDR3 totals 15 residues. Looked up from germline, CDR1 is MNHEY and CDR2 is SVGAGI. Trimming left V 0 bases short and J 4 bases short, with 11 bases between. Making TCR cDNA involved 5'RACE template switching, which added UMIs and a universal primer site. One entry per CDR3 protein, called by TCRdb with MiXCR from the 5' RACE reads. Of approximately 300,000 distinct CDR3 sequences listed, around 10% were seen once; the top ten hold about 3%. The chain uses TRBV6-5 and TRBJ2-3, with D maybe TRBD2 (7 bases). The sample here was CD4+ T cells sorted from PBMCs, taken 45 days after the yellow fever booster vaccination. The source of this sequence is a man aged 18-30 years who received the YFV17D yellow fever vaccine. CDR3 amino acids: CASSYSRGASDTQYF. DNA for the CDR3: TGTGCCAGCAGTTACTCACGGGGGGCCTCAGATACGCAGTATTTT.